Sequencing of this T cell receptor beta chain was carried out in a study of CD8+CD57+ T cells in acquired aplastic anemia. About the research overall: Average DNA yield from sorted CD4+ and CD8+ cells was roughly 3 ug.

Points from the study as a whole: Between patients and controls, CD8+ Simpson's diversity did not vary significantly. Patients and controls shared twenty-nine CD8+ CDR3 sequences.

On this clonotype itself: Its matching antigen is unknown. A clone one base away is much larger, so this may be a read error.

Per the germline V gene, CDR1 is SEHNR and CDR2 is FQNEAQ (reference sequence). CDR3 size: 17 residues. V shed 3 bases and J 14 bases; nucleotides not matched to a gene: 17. Whoever was chosen for sequencing had shown CD8+CD57+ cell expansion by flow cytometry. Every patient was diagnosed with severe acquired aplastic anemia. Genomic DNA served as template for TCR beta VDJ and CDR3 profiling. One entry per CDR3 protein results from TCRdb running MiXCR on the reads. The sample holds 200,000 to 300,000 distinct CDR3 sequences, around 82% seen once. This TCR was sampled from a human donor with aplastic anemia. Sequenced material: sorted CD4+, CD8+, or CD8+CD57+ T cells (not recorded which) from PBMCs. This sequence joins TRBV7-9 and TRBJ2-6, with 9 bases matching TRBD2. The CDR3, as DNA: TGTGCCAGCAGCTTTCAAAGAAGCGGGGGGAGCGATGAGCTCCTGACTTTC. Translated, it gives CASSFQRSGGSDELLTF.